This TCR beta chain was sequenced during a study of cytomegalovirus exposure and HLA in healthy donors. Study findings and constraints: Earlier analysis yielded a pattern in which most TCR beta V segments were productive about 90% or about 30% of the time.

Germline V gene data show CDR1 as MRHNA and CDR2 as SNTAGT. V lost 6 bases to trimming and J lost 8 bases; unmatched junction nucleotides: 8. CDR3 length: 13 residues. As regards this clone: Its matching antigen is unknown.

PCR used 60 Vbeta primers and 13 Jbeta primers. Data came from immunoSEQ multiplex PCR; TCRdb stores just in-frame clones and leaves some out. Of roughly 100,000 clones in the sample, around 83% were seen once. The sequenced material came from PBMCs. The V and J genes are TRBV6-4 and TRBJ1-2; 8 bases map to TRBD1. The source of this sequence is a female donor in good health and CMV-seropositive. CDR3 loop: CASSPGQGDGYTF. CDR3 in DNA: TGTGCCAGCAGCCCCGGACAGGGAGACGGCTACACCTTC.